Below, 3 T cell receptor beta chains from the same sample are listed, as sequenced in a study of T cell repertoires in cytomegalovirus infection. For these TCRs, the target antigens are not known. TCRdb recomputed calls from the reads with MiXCR, one row per CDR3 protein. Among roughly 500,000 distinct CDR3 sequences listed, roughly a third were seen once. Sequenced here: cultured PBMCs, sampled from culture after CMV antigen stimulation. These receptors were collected from a human donor in good health (CMV status not recorded). Some clones in this sample may be carry-over from other donors' samples.

This clonotype came up many times. The chain has TRBV28 and TRBJ2-3; 15 bases are shared with TRBD2. Trimming took 5 bases from V and 4 from J; bases not matched to a gene: 10. From germline, CDR1 is MDHEN and CDR2 SYDVKM. This CDR3 has 18 amino acids. CDR3 sequence reads: CASSGRPGTSGRSDTQYF. In DNA, the CDR3 is TGTGCCAGCAGTGGCAGACCCGGGACTAGCGGGAGGTCAGATACGCAGTATTTT.

This clonotype was observed a handful of times. The J gene is TRBJ1-2, the V gene TRBV29-1; no firm D call. Looked up from germline, CDR1 is SQVTM and CDR2 is ANQGSEA. Trimming removed 1 base at V and 8 bases at J, with 11 bases between. This CDR3 spans 12 amino acids. The CDR3 DNA follows: TGCAGCGTTGAAGTAGGGATGGGAGGCTACACCTTC. Residues: CSVEVGMGGYTF.

In this sample, this clonotype turned up a few times. The gene calls are TRBV6-2 or TRBV6-3 and TRBJ1-1; 8 nucleotides agree with TRBD1. J lost 2 bases, V lost 6 bases, and 5 bases had no gene match. In germline, CDR1 is MNHEY, CDR2 SVGEGT. The CDR3 covers 14 residues. The CDR3 nucleotides read TGTGCCAGCAGGGGGACAGGTGACAACACTGAAGCTTTCTTT. As protein: CASRGTGDNTEAFF.